This T cell receptor beta chain was sequenced for a study of cytomegalovirus exposure and HLA in healthy donors. Study-wide results and caveats: The study flagged 150 to 200 TCR beta chains as cytomegalovirus-associated. The classifier was said to identify cytomegalovirus status with high specificity and sensitivity.

This CDR3 comprises 15 residues. From germline, CDR1 is SGHRS and CDR2 YFSETQ. Trimming took 3 bases from V and 11 from J; bases not matched to a gene: 10. This clone was detected once. Its antigen is undetermined. Primers included in the PCR were 60 Vbeta and 13 Jbeta primers. Sequencing was performed with immunoSEQ multiplex PCR; in TCRdb, only in-frame clones are kept and a portion is missing. Of fewer than 150,000 clones detected, over 60% appear once; the ten largest clones hold about 7.7%. Sequenced: PBMCs. The receptor was derived from a man aged 18 to 30 in good health and CMV-seropositive. The chain recombines TRBV5-1 with TRBJ1-6; 8 bases are a match to TRBD1. In nucleotides, the CDR3 is TGCGCCAGCAGCTGGTCGGGACAGGTTGGGGCACCCCTCCACTTT. This gives the protein CASSWSGQVGAPLHF.